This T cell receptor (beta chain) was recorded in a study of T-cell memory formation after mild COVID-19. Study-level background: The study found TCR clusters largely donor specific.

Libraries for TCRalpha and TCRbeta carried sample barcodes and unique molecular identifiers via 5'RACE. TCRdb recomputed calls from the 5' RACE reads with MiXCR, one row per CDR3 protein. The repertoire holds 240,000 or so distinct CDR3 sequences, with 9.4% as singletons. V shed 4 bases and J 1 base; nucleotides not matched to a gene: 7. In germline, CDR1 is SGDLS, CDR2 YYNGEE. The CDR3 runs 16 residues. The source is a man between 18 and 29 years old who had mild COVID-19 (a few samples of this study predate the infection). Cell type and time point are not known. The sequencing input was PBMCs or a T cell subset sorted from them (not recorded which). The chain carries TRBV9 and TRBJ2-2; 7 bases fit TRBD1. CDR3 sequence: CASSTTGTVNTGELFF. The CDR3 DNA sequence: TGTGCCAGCAGCACTACCGGGACAGTGAACACCGGGGAGCTGTTTTTT.